These 23 T cell receptor beta chains originate from one sample sequenced in a study of neurological immune-mediated disorders. MiXCR, run by TCRdb on the 5' RACE reads, gives a single entry per CDR3 protein. The table lists about 32,000 distinct CDR3 sequences, 13% of them singletons. Regarding time point: technical triplicate 2. The sequenced sample was CD4+ T cells from blood. The receptors stem from a female donor with HTLV-1-associated myelopathy (HAM/TSP).

This clonotype was recorded many times. The rearrangement uses TRBV12-3 or TRBV12-4 and TRBJ2-7, with 15 bases that match TRBD2. This CDR3 is 16 amino acids long. Trimming removed 3 bases from V and 1 base from J; junction bases left unmatched: 1. CDR3 region: CASSLGLAGGSYEQYF. The DNA of the CDR3 is TGTGCCAGCAGTTTGGGACTAGCGGGAGGTTCCTACGAGCAGTACTTC.

Turning to this clonotype: The germline gene is not matched at one end of the junction; a read error may be the cause. V usage is TRBV7-2 and J usage is TRBJ1-2, with 11 bases that match TRBD1. Per the germline V gene, CDR1 is SGHTA and CDR2 is FQGNSA. CDR3 length: 14 residues. The CDR3 region is CVSSMDRGPGVYTF. CDR3 nucleotides: TGTGTCAGCAGCATGGACAGGGGGCCTGGTGTCTACACCTTC.

This clonotype has a count of ten or more. The V and J genes are TRBV7-9 and TRBJ2-1; D perhaps matches TRBD2 (6 bases). V was clipped by 5 bases and J by 6 bases, with 26 bases between them. This CDR3 has 18 amino acids. The germline gives CDR1 SEHNR, CDR2 FQNEAQ (reference sequence). CDR3 amino acids: CASSPKPSDRPIGNEQFF. The DNA for the CDR3 is TGTGCCAGCAGCCCGAAGCCTAGCGACCGCCCCATCGGCAATGAGCAGTTCTTC.

V usage is TRBV7-2 and J usage is TRBJ2-3; 8 bases line up with TRBD2. V shed 1 base and J 4 bases; nucleotides not matched to a gene: 7. Germline lookup yields CDR1 SGHTA and CDR2 FQGNSA. This CDR3 has 16 residues. CDR3 sequence reads: CASSLDMRGEADTQYF. CDR3 bases: TGTGCCAGCAGCTTAGATATGCGGGGGGAAGCAGATACGCAGTATTTT. The full variable domain, its missing parts supplied by reference TRBV7-2 and TRBJ2-3, is GAGVSQSPSNKVTEKGKDVELRCDPISGHTALYWYRQSLGQGLEFLIYFQGNSAPDKSGLPSDRFSAERTGGSVSTLTIQRTQQEDSAVYLCASSLDMRGEADTQYFGPGTRLTVL.

This clonotype occurred many times. This chain uses TRBV7-9 with TRBJ1-4; TRBD1 agrees at 9 bases. CDR1 and CDR2 from the germline V gene are SEHNR and FQNEAQ (reference sequence). The CDR3 is made up of 15 amino acids. With V trimmed by 2 bases and J by 8 bases, 6 bases remained unmatched. The CDR3 region is CASSLQGQGGEKLFF. Written as DNA, the CDR3 is TGTGCCAGCAGCTTACAGGGACAGGGAGGGGAAAAACTGTTTTTT.

The sample holds many counts of this clonotype. The chain combines TRBV29-1 with TRBJ1-4; D remains ambiguous. The germline gives CDR1 SQVTM, CDR2 ANQGSEA. V was trimmed by 6 bases and J by 4 bases, leaving 15 bases between them. The CDR3 has 14 amino acids. As DNA, the CDR3 is TGCAGCGTAAACGTACCACCGGGTAATGAAAAACTGTTTTTT. Translation: CSVNVPPGNEKLFF.

The sample holds many counts of this clonotype. This sequence joins TRBV20-1 and TRBJ1-2; 12 nucleotides agree with TRBD1. CDR1 and CDR2 (germline): DFQATT, SNEGSKA (reference sequence). V trimming: 0 bases; J trimming: 2 bases; junction bases outside the gene matches: 4. This CDR3 comprises 16 residues. The DNA of the CDR3 is TGCAGTGCTAGAGAGGGACAGGGGGCCACCAACTATGGCTACACCTTC. It encodes CSAREGQGATNYGYTF.

This clonotype showed up many times. V gene TRBV2 combines with J gene TRBJ2-7; 9 bases align to TRBD2. The CDR3 runs 14 residues. CDR1 and CDR2 from the germline V gene are SNHLY and FYNNEI. Trimming at V came to 7 bases and at J to 1 base, leaving 5 bases not matched to a gene. The CDR3 nucleotides read TGTGCCAGCATCAAAGCGGGAGGTTCCTACGAGCAGTACTTC. It yields the protein CASIKAGGSYEQYF.

This clonotype was counted once. The chain recombines TRBV5-1 with TRBJ1-1; a possible D gene is TRBD1 (6 bases). The germline V and J ends were trimmed by 3 bases and 7 bases, with 19 bases remaining between them. This CDR3 comprises 15 residues. CDR1 and CDR2 from the germline V gene are SGHRS and YFSETQ. The CDR3 nucleotides are TGCGCCAGCAGCTCACCTACGCGGGGGACAATTGAAGCTTTCTTT. Translation gives CASSSPTRGTIEAFF.

This clonotype was observed many times. CDR3 bases: TGCAGTGCTAGAGAGAGCGGGAGGTTCGACAATGAGCAGTTCTTC. Amino acids: CSARESGRFDNEQFF. The rearrangement links TRBV20-1 to TRBJ2-1, with TRBD2 matching over 9 bases. Trimming removed 0 bases from V and 5 bases from J; junction bases left unmatched: 5. Germline assignment: CDR1 DFQATT and CDR2 SNEGSKA (reference sequence). The CDR3 is made up of 15 amino acids.

This clonotype was seen many times. The V and J genes are TRBV5-1 and TRBJ1-4; possible D gene TRBD1, 5 bases. Looked up from germline, CDR1 is SGHRS and CDR2 is YFSETQ. Trimming took off 1 base at V and 0 bases at J, with 10 bases between the two ends. The CDR3 is made up of 16 amino acids. CDR3 sequence: CASSLQGTSTNEKLFF. CDR3 nucleotides: TGCGCCAGCAGCTTGCAGGGCACCTCAACTAATGAAAAACTGTTTTTT.

Many counts were recorded for this clonotype. The V gene is TRBV7-3, the J gene TRBJ1-1, with D hard to call. In germline, CDR1 is SGHTA, CDR2 FQGTGA. The CDR3 runs to 13 residues. V lost 3 bases and J lost 2, with 7 bases in between. In DNA form, the CDR3 reads TGTGCCAGCAGCTTGTCTGGCAACACTGAAGCTTTCTTT. It is translated as CASSLSGNTEAFF.

This clonotype is labeled medium-sized. The chain couples TRBV7-2 to TRBJ2-1; D gene uncertain. This CDR3 is 13 amino acids long. Germline assignment: CDR1 SGHTA and CDR2 FQGNSA. V lost 5 bases and J lost 6, with 11 bases in between. CDR3 protein: CASSHSAGNEQFF. The CDR3, as DNA: TGTGCCAGCAGCCATAGTGCTGGCAATGAGCAGTTCTTC. The full variable domain, in which reference TRBV7-2 and TRBJ2-1 provide the parts outside the CDR3, is GAGVSQSPSNKVTEKGKDVELRCDPISGHTALYWYRQSLGQGLEFLIYFQGNSAPDKSGLPSDRFSAERTGGSVSTLTIQRTQQEDSAVYLCASSHSAGNEQFFGPGTRLTVL.

In this sample, this clonotype turned up many times. The chain uses TRBV28 and TRBJ2-3; D not resolved. The CDR3 consists of 10 residues. Trimming took 6 bases from V and 2 from J, leaving 0 bases between them. Germline loops: CDR1 MDHEN, CDR2 SYDVKM. This chain's CDR3 is CASSTDTQYF. Here the CDR3 DNA reads TGTGCCAGCAGCACAGATACGCAGTATTTT.

There are many counts of this clonotype. This chain uses TRBV7-2 with TRBJ2-7; D might be TRBD2 (6 bases). Germline V gene data show CDR1 as SGHTA and CDR2 as FQGNSA. Trimming pared 5 bases from V and 3 bases from J, leaving 17 bases between. The CDR3 runs to 15 residues. CDR3 amino acids: CASSRRRDSSYEQYF. The CDR3 DNA sequence: TGTGCCAGCAGCCGCAGACGGGACTCTAGCTACGAGCAGTACTTC.

This clonotype was observed at least ten times. The V call is TRBV20-1, the J call TRBJ2-2; TRBD2 agrees at 12 bases. Unmatched junction bases numbered 5, after V lost 4 bases and J lost 5 bases. Germline values: CDR1 DFQATT, CDR2 SNEGSKA (reference sequence). The CDR3 totals 15 residues. The CDR3 reads CSATSGRADTGELFF. CDR3 in DNA: TGCAGTGCTACTAGCGGGAGGGCGGATACCGGGGAGCTGTTTTTT.

This clonotype was counted at least ten times. Its ends do not fully match the called genes, so a read error is possible. This chain joins TRBV24-1 and TRBJ1-1; D remains unclear. Germline values: CDR1 KGHDR, CDR2 SFDVKD. This CDR3 has 11 residues. For the CDR3, the DNA is TGTGCCAGCAGTTTGAACACTGAAGCTTTCTTT. The encoded protein is CASSLNTEAFF.

This clonotype appeared many times. The chain links TRBV6-2 or TRBV6-3 to TRBJ1-1; 8 bases line up with TRBD1. The V segment lost 6 bases and the J segment 6 bases; nucleotides outside the gene matches: 21. Looked up from germline, CDR1 is MNHEY and CDR2 is SVGEGT. The CDR3 has 18 residues. The CDR3 spells CASSLPWQGARSDSEAFF. CDR3 bases: TGTGCCAGCAGCCTTCCGTGGCAGGGGGCGCGAAGCGATTCTGAAGCTTTCTTT.

This clonotype was counted many times. One junction end disagrees with the germline gene, perhaps due to a read error. This chain uses TRBV3-1 with TRBJ2-2; D unresolved. CDR3 length: 16 amino acids. CDR1 and CDR2 (germline): LGHDT, YNNKEL (reference sequence). The CDR3 sequence is CASNQDGSGLAGELFF. DNA for the CDR3: TGTGCCAGCAACCAAGATGGTAGTGGGTTAGCCGGGGAGCTGTTTTTT.

In its sample, this clonotype was seen many times. The V call is TRBV29-1, the J call TRBJ2-2, with a tentative D call TRBD2 (6 bases). The CDR3 contains 13 residues. The germline V gene has CDR1 SQVTM and CDR2 ANQGSEA. CDR3 DNA: TGCAGTGCTGACGGAGCGGGCACCGGGGAGCTGTTTTTT. It translates to CSADGAGTGELFF.

Ten or more counts support this clonotype. The genes are TRBV12-3 or TRBV12-4 and TRBJ2-5; TRBD2 agrees at 13 bases. V lost 3 bases to trimming and J lost 0 bases; unmatched junction nucleotides: 4. The CDR3 contains 17 residues. CDR3 DNA sequence: TGTGCCAGCAGTTTCATCGGACTAGCGGGGGACCAAGAGACCCAGTACTTC. Translation: CASSFIGLAGDQETQYF.

Many counts were recorded for this clonotype. The V and J genes are TRBV7-2 and TRBJ2-2; D gene unclear. CDR3 size: 15 residues. Germline lookup yields CDR1 SGHTA and CDR2 FQGNSA. V was clipped by 2 bases and J by 0 bases, with 7 bases between them. The CDR3 region is CASSLTLANTGELFF. For the CDR3, the DNA is TGTGCCAGCAGCTTAACGCTAGCGAACACCGGGGAGCTGTTTTTT.

The table lists this clonotype with many counts. This rearrangement joins TRBV28 to TRBJ2-2; 8 bases agree with TRBD2. CDR1 MDHEN and CDR2 SYDVKM come from the germline V gene. V gave up 5 bases and J gave up 7 bases; unmatched junction bases: 3. This CDR3 region has 13 residues. The chain's CDR3 is CASSETSVGELFF. The CDR3, as DNA: TGTGCCAGCAGTGAGACTAGCGTCGGGGAGCTGTTTTTT.